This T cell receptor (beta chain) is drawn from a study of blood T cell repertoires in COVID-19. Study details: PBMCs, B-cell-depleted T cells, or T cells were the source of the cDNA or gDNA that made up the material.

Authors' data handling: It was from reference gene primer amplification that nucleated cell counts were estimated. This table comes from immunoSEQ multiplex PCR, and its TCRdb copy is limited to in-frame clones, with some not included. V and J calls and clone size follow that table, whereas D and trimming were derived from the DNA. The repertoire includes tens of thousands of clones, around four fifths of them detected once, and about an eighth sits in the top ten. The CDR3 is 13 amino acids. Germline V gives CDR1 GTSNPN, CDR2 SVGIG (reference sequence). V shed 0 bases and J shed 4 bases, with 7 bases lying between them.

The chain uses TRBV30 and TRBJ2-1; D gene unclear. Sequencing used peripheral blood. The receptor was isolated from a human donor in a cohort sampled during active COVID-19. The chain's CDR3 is CAWSVLRYNEQFF. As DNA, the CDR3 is TGTGCCTGGAGTGTTTTGCGGTACAATGAGCAGTTCTTC.